The count of the clone carrying this TCR beta chain is one. The data belong to a study of cytomegalovirus exposure and HLA in healthy donors. There are 18 residues in the CDR3. V was shortened by 1 base and J by 0 bases, with 17 bases between the two germline ends. The germline gives CDR1 SGHAT, CDR2 FQNNGV. The study ran its PCR with 60 Vbeta and 13 Jbeta primers. Clones were sequenced by immunoSEQ multiplex PCR, and TCRdb holds only the in-frame ones, with some missing. This sample has more than 100,000 clones, with about three quarters found just once. J is TRBJ2-3 and V is TRBV11-2; tentatively, D is TRBD2 (6 bases). This clonotype was sampled from a woman younger than 30 in good health and CMV-seronegative. The sequenced sample was PBMCs. The CDR3 is CASSLGRPGVTSTDTQYF. The CDR3 DNA reads TGTGCCAGCAGCTTAGGGCGTCCGGGAGTTACTAGCACAGATACGCAGTATTTT. Complete variable domain (other parts from reference TRBV11-2 and TRBJ2-3): EAGVAQSPRYKIIEKRQSVAFWCNPISGHATLYWYQQILGQGPKLLIQFQNNGVVDDSQLPKDRFSAERLKGVDSTLKIQPAKLEDSAVYLCASSLGRPGVTSTDTQYFGPGTRLTVL.